This is a list of T cell receptor beta chains from one sample in a study of blood T cell repertoires in COVID-19. Clones were sequenced by immunoSEQ multiplex PCR, and TCRdb holds only the in-frame ones, with some missing. The data show about 170,000 clones, with around 85% seen just once and 2.5% to 4% held by the top ten. Sequenced: peripheral blood. The receptors here all came from a human donor with acute or convalescent COVID-19. The donor label of this sample is uncertain. The conserved cysteine and the conserved F or W are not part of the CDR3 here. The order of the fields is V gene, D gene, J gene, CDR3 length, CDR3 protein. D genes are given only for firm matches.

V gene: TRBV12-5
D gene: TRBD1
J gene: TRBJ2-5
CDR3 length: 12
CDR3 protein: ASGAGGTPETQY

V gene: TRBV6-5
D gene: -
J gene: TRBJ2-7
CDR3 length: 12
CDR3 protein: ASSYSSGLYEQY

V gene: TRBV10-3
D gene: -
J gene: TRBJ1-5
CDR3 length: 15
CDR3 protein: AISTDRGAVSNQPQH

V gene: TRBV6-4
D gene: TRBD1
J gene: TRBJ2-3
CDR3 length: 13
CDR3 protein: ASSARQGATDTQY

V gene: TRBV2
D gene: -
J gene: TRBJ1-5
CDR3 length: 13
CDR3 protein: ASSETQAIVQPQH

V gene: TRBV29-1
D gene: -
J gene: TRBJ2-7
CDR3 length: 10
CDR3 protein: SVAGQGGEQY

V gene: TRBV9
D gene: -
J gene: TRBJ1-1
CDR3 length: 11
CDR3 protein: ASSVDQNTEAF

V gene: TRBV24-1
D gene: -
J gene: TRBJ1-4
CDR3 length: 13
CDR3 protein: ATSEAAATNEKLF

V gene: TRBV3-1/TRBV3-2
D gene: -
J gene: TRBJ1-5
CDR3 length: 13
CDR3 protein: ASSQEYRDNQPQH

V gene: TRBV3-1/TRBV3-2
D gene: TRBD2
J gene: TRBJ2-7
CDR3 length: 14
CDR3 protein: ASSPLAGGPPYEQY

V gene: TRBV4-3
D gene: -
J gene: TRBJ2-3
CDR3 length: 11
CDR3 protein: ASSQDGGNTQY

V gene: TRBV20-1
D gene: -
J gene: TRBJ1-1
CDR3 length: 11
CDR3 protein: SASSGMVTEAF

V gene: TRBV2
D gene: TRBD2
J gene: TRBJ2-2
CDR3 length: 15
CDR3 protein: AGGTSGGGGYTGELF

V gene: TRBV5-1
D gene: -
J gene: TRBJ2-2
CDR3 length: 13
CDR3 protein: ASSLGGLYTGELF

V gene: TRBV19
D gene: -
J gene: TRBJ2-2
CDR3 length: 12
CDR3 protein: ASSIGQFTGELF

V gene: TRBV29-1
D gene: -
J gene: TRBJ1-2
CDR3 length: 11
CDR3 protein: SVEDRQAYGYT

V gene: TRBV5-1
D gene: -
J gene: TRBJ1-1
CDR3 length: 16
CDR3 protein: ASSLPGRGAGLNTEAF

V gene: TRBV5-1
D gene: TRBD2
J gene: TRBJ2-3
CDR3 length: 14
CDR3 protein: ASSWKISGGTDTQY

V gene: TRBV5-1
D gene: -
J gene: TRBJ2-5
CDR3 length: 16
CDR3 protein: ASSLPGMESGPQETQY

V gene: TRBV6-6
D gene: -
J gene: TRBJ1-1
CDR3 length: 13
CDR3 protein: ASSYSQALNTEAF

V gene: TRBV7-9
D gene: TRBD1
J gene: TRBJ1-3
CDR3 length: 13
CDR3 protein: ASSQQGALGNTIY

V gene: TRBV6-4
D gene: TRBD1
J gene: TRBJ2-7
CDR3 length: 14
CDR3 protein: ASSEGMGQGAYEQY

V gene: TRBV6-6
D gene: -
J gene: TRBJ1-1
CDR3 length: 11
CDR3 protein: ASMIVGGTEAF

V gene: TRBV7-9
D gene: -
J gene: TRBJ1-3
CDR3 length: 14
CDR3 protein: ASSLEGLQSGNTIY

V gene: TRBV20-1
D gene: TRBD1
J gene: TRBJ1-2
CDR3 length: 11
CDR3 protein: SASSTGRAGYT

V gene: TRBV5-1
D gene: -
J gene: TRBJ1-2
CDR3 length: 11
CDR3 protein: ASSPDSSYGYT

V gene: TRBV5-8
D gene: -
J gene: TRBJ1-1
CDR3 length: 13
CDR3 protein: ASSLGWLMNTEAF

V gene: TRBV6-1
D gene: -
J gene: TRBJ1-5
CDR3 length: 13
CDR3 protein: ASSEGHLSNQPQH

V gene: TRBV30
D gene: TRBD1
J gene: TRBJ1-1
CDR3 length: 12
CDR3 protein: AWNPETGRTEAF

V gene: TRBV20-1
D gene: -
J gene: TRBJ2-5
CDR3 length: 15
CDR3 protein: SASPPYQGIGLETQY

V gene: TRBV4-2
D gene: TRBD2
J gene: TRBJ2-2
CDR3 length: 19
CDR3 protein: ASSQGPGSTSGGPGTGELF

V gene: TRBV7-6
D gene: TRBD1
J gene: TRBJ1-2
CDR3 length: 12
CDR3 protein: ASSFTPTGDGYT

V gene: TRBV11-1
D gene: TRBD1
J gene: TRBJ1-1
CDR3 length: 12
CDR3 protein: ASSRDRSYDEAF

V gene: TRBV7-8
D gene: -
J gene: TRBJ1-5
CDR3 length: 14
CDR3 protein: ASSPKGGISNQPQH

V gene: TRBV2
D gene: -
J gene: TRBJ1-2
CDR3 length: 10
CDR3 protein: ASSERGSGYT

V gene: TRBV19
D gene: TRBD1
J gene: TRBJ1-5
CDR3 length: 14
CDR3 protein: ASSTGQVSYNQPQH

V gene: TRBV11-2
D gene: -
J gene: TRBJ2-2
CDR3 length: 15
CDR3 protein: ASSLAAPSLNTGELF

V gene: TRBV3-1/TRBV3-2
D gene: TRBD1
J gene: TRBJ1-1
CDR3 length: 16
CDR3 protein: ASSQERGTGQTNTEAF

V gene: TRBV5-1
D gene: TRBD1
J gene: TRBJ1-4
CDR3 length: 16
CDR3 protein: ASSLVGQGAATNEKLF

V gene: TRBV30
D gene: -
J gene: TRBJ1-1
CDR3 length: 10
CDR3 protein: ASGAMNTEAF

V gene: TRBV18
D gene: -
J gene: TRBJ1-2
CDR3 length: 12
CDR3 protein: ASSPSGGPSGYT

V gene: TRBV12-5
D gene: -
J gene: TRBJ1-4
CDR3 length: 17
CDR3 protein: ASGLVRSHIWSANEKLF

V gene: TRBV9
D gene: -
J gene: TRBJ1-2
CDR3 length: 10
CDR3 protein: ASSARNYGYT

V gene: TRBV24-1
D gene: -
J gene: TRBJ2-6
CDR3 length: 22
CDR3 protein: ATSESGLGSARGQNRSGANVLT

V gene: TRBV5-1
D gene: TRBD2
J gene: TRBJ2-5
CDR3 length: 15
CDR3 protein: ASSLGGSGGIQETQY

V gene: TRBV6-6
D gene: -
J gene: TRBJ1-2
CDR3 length: 14
CDR3 protein: ASQGRAGALSYGYT

V gene: TRBV5-1
D gene: TRBD1
J gene: TRBJ1-6
CDR3 length: 15
CDR3 protein: ASSFDRGSSYNSPLH

V gene: TRBV7-8
D gene: TRBD1
J gene: TRBJ2-2
CDR3 length: 14
CDR3 protein: ASSLTDRAWTGELF

V gene: TRBV7-3
D gene: -
J gene: TRBJ1-2
CDR3 length: 11
CDR3 protein: ASSLTSGYGYT

V gene: TRBV12-3/TRBV12-4
D gene: -
J gene: TRBJ2-3
CDR3 length: 10
CDR3 protein: ASTMRADTQY

V gene: TRBV4-1
D gene: TRBD1
J gene: TRBJ1-1
CDR3 length: 15
CDR3 protein: ASSKGDLGGMRTEAF

V gene: TRBV5-1
D gene: -
J gene: TRBJ2-3
CDR3 length: 11
CDR3 protein: ASRGADTDTQY

V gene: TRBV4-1
D gene: TRBD1
J gene: TRBJ2-1
CDR3 length: 13
CDR3 protein: ASSQEGQFYNEQF

V gene: TRBV19
D gene: TRBD2
J gene: TRBJ2-1
CDR3 length: 16
CDR3 protein: ASRGVAGALSSYNEQF